The source of this TCR beta chain is a study of PD-L1 blockade in urothelial cancer. Study information: Researchers found blood samples held a median of roughly 140,000 T cells. Regarding the study as a whole: In blood at 3 weeks, tumor-associated clones expanded more among patients with durable benefit.

The time point was: peripheral blood 6 weeks after treatment start. All patients carried locally advanced or metastatic urothelial carcinoma. Peripheral blood mononuclear cells were collected from every patient before and during treatment, yielding between 1 and 8 samples per patient. Germline lookup yields CDR1 SGHRS and CDR2 YFSETQ. This CDR3 has 18 amino acids. Germline trimming cut 1 base from V and 2 bases from J; bases unmatched to any gene: 10. Clones were read by immunoSEQ multiplex PCR, and TCRdb kept only the in-frame ones, dropping some. The sample has fewer than 90,000 clones; roughly 90% are singletons. Concerning this clone: Its cognate antigen is unknown.

The chain recombines TRBV5-1 with TRBJ2-7; TRBD2 matches at 12 bases. Material: PBMCs, obtained around atezolizumab (anti-PD-L1) treatment. The sequence derives from a woman of 80 years or more with urothelial cancer. The CDR3 coding sequence is TGCGCCAGCAGCTTGTCCCTAGCGGGAGGGCCTAAGGCCTACGAGCAGTACTTC. Amino acids: CASSLSLAGGPKAYEQYF.